This TCR beta chain was obtained from a study of cytomegalovirus exposure and HLA in healthy donors. The study ran its PCR with 60 Vbeta and 13 Jbeta primers. The table came from immunoSEQ multiplex PCR; TCRdb's copy has only in-frame clones and leaves some out. The sample consists of 200,000 to 250,000 clones, 60% to 85% of them appearing once. Findings of the study overall: There were some public TCRs occurring in many donors, but most TCR sequences were rare.

This clone was observed once. Its matching antigen is unknown. The J segment lost 0 bases and the V segment lost 3 bases, leaving 16 bases of the junction unmatched. The CDR3 consists of 19 residues. Germline CDR1 and CDR2: SNHLY and FYNNEI. The chain has TRBV2 and TRBJ2-7, with 8 bases lining up with TRBD1. The sequence derives from a man between 35 and 55 years old in good health and CMV-seronegative. The source material was PBMCs. The CDR3 protein is CASSDVFRDRLTISYEQYF. DNA for the CDR3: TGTGCCAGCAGTGATGTTTTCCGGGACAGGTTAACCATCTCCTACGAGCAGTACTTC.